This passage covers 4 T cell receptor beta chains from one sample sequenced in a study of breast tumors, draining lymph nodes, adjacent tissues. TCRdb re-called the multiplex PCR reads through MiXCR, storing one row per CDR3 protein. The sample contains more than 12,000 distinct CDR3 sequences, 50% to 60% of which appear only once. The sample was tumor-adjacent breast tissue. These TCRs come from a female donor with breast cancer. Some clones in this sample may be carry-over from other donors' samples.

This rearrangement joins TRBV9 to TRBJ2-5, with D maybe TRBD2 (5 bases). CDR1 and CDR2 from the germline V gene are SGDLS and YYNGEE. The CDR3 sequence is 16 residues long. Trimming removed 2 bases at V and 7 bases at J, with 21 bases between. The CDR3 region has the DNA TGTGCCAGCAGCGTCTCCCGCGGGCGGAATATCCGGACCCAGTACTTC. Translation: CASSVSRGRNIRTQYF.

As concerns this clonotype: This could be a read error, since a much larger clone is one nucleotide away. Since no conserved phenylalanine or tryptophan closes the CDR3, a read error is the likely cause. For the CDR3, the DNA is TGTGCCAGCAGTTACAGGGGGGGGATAGAAGCTTTCCTT. Its protein is CASSYRGGIEAFL. The rearrangement joins TRBV6-5 to TRBJ1-1; D might be TRBD1 (6 bases). Germline CDR1 and CDR2: MNHEY and SVGAGI. Trimming pared 2 bases from V and 8 bases from J, leaving 12 bases between. The length of the CDR3 is 13 residues.

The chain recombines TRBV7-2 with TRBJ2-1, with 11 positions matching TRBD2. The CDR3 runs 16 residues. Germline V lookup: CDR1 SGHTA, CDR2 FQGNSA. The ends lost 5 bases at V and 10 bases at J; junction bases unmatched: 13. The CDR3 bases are TGTGCCAGCAGCCTGCGTAGCGGGGGGGCTTCGAAAGAGCAGTTCTTC. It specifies CASSLRSGGASKEQFF.

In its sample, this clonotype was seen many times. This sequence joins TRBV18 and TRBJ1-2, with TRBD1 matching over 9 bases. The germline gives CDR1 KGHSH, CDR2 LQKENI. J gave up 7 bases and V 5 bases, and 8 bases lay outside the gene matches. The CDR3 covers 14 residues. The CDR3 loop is CASSSDRGTSGYTF. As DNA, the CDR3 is TGTGCCAGCTCATCAGACAGGGGGACTTCTGGCTACACCTTC.